This T cell receptor (beta chain) emerged from a study of breast tumors, draining lymph nodes, adjacent tissues (dated by TCRdb to the mid-2010s). Regarding the research as a whole: TCR beta repertoires were compared across tumor, adjacent nontumor tissue and axillary lymph nodes obtained from breast cancer patients. The study aimed to assess the relationships and possible T-cell exchange between tumor, surrounding tissue and draining lymph node repertoires in human breast cancer. The research as a whole found: In luminal-like breast cancer, tumor and nontumor tissue repertoires resembled each other significantly more than in basal-like breast cancer. The study presented the conclusion that tumor T cells originate in lymph nodes as consistent with a hypothesis, not as something directly demonstrated. The data were considered consistent with the idea that most tumor T cells come from the lymph node and then expand in tumor tissue. Tumors showed preferential V and J gene usage, and their T-cell repertoire diversity fell below that of lymph nodes yet above that of nontumor tissue.

Lymph node samples were obtained from the axillary draining lymph nodes of breast cancer patients. As regards this clonotype: What this receptor recognizes is not known. The input lacks base qualities; no much larger clone sits a single base away.

Reads for this sample came from an Illumina HiSeq 2000. Multiplex PCR amplification was used to build the TCR beta chain libraries. The amplified TCR beta chain products were analyzed by high-throughput sequencing. TCRdb applied fastp at Q25 and MiXCR to the public reads, then kept only in-frame beta chains. Here each entry gathers all rows of one CDR3 protein and keeps the most common genes and DNA. The table for this sample lists some 200,000 distinct CDR3 sequences; approximately 31% of them were counted only once. 4.3% of the sample is held by the ten biggest clonotypes. Germline trimming: 5 bases from V, 11 bases from J; junction bases outside gene matches: 17. CDR1 SGHKS and CDR2 YYEKEE are derived from the germline V gene (reference sequence). Measured from the cysteine to the phenylalanine, the CDR3 is 16 residues long. Only the CDR3 region is kept as DNA, spanning 48 bases read in frame from base 1.

The V and J segments used are TRBV5-5 and TRBJ1-5; TRBD1 matches 9 bases in the middle. The sequence came from a female donor with breast cancer. Some clones in this sample may be carry-over from other donors' samples. Sample: axillary lymph node tissue. The CDR3 protein is CASRVQTGGDQETQHF. The DNA is as follows: TGTGCCAGCAGGGTTCAGACAGGGGGTGACCAAGAGACCCAGCATTTT.